This TCR beta chain was captured by sequencing in a study of Graves' ophthalmopathy and Graves' hyperthyroidism. The V gene's germline CDR1 is SGHTA and CDR2 FQGTGA. V lost 5 bases and J lost 11; bases outside the gene matches: 10. The CDR3 consists of 14 residues. Scientists amplified the TCR beta CDR3 regions from RNA transcripts. The authors performed first-round RT-PCR with HTBI primers and then a second-round multiplex PCR. A single record per CDR3 protein comes from TCRdb applying MiXCR to the multiplex PCR reads. Of about 210,000 distinct CDR3 sequences listed, less than 30% are singletons. Study results and caveats: Blood also carried most expanded thyroid clonotypes exceeding 0.001 frequency.

Under 3 months in duration, the ophthalmopathy in affected donors had moderate-to-severe activity, CAS ≥3 and NOSPECS ≥4. Other autoimmune disease, uncontrolled infection, pregnancy and lactation led to exclusion. Clinical symptoms and serum thyroxine were used for diagnosis; TRAb, thyroid ultrasound and orbital computed tomography were also relied on. This clonotype was observed at least ten times. The antigen remains unidentified. This chain connects TRBV7-3 to TRBJ1-1; 11 bases fit TRBD1. The sequenced sample was peripheral blood. The TCR comes from a man aged 45-65 years with Graves' ophthalmopathy. CDR3 nucleotide sequence: TGTGCCAGCAGCCCGTCGGGGGGACAGGGGGGTGCTTTCTTT. Amino acid sequence: CASSPSGGQGGAFF.